The entry below gives a single T cell receptor beta chain sequence along with its context. Its antigen specificity is not known. The record has no base qualities; no much larger clone is one base away. This sample was taken from a study of blood T cell repertoires in COVID-19 (dated by TCRdb to 2019 to 2021). Turning to the overall study: Samples from collaborators originated in the United States, Italy and Spain and spanned both the acute and convalescent phases of COVID-19. The samples were drawn from the first 160 participants of the ongoing ImmuneRACE study and from 1,254 subjects provided by 6 global collaborators. Nearly every sample came with metadata listing a de-identified subject ID, COVID-19 status, age in years and sex. The material from the prospective study consisted of cDNA or gDNA derived from T cells, B-cell-depleted T cells, or PBMCs. The repertoires were released in a freely available public database meant as a resource for research on the immune response to SARS-CoV-2. The dataset comprised deeply sampled blood TCRbeta repertoires from subjects exposed to, actively infected with, or recovered from COVID-19. Where available, HLA class I and class II types were taken from metadata supplied by the sample provider and were not determined by assay-based typing. Overall study outcomes, separate from this receptor: The quantity of clinical and demographic metadata differed by source and by participant and was supplied without curation.

TCRbeta CDR3 regions were amplified from genomic DNA using the immunoSEQ Assay, a bias-controlled multiplex PCR. On the authors' methods: The number of nucleated cells in each sample was estimated from the amplification of reference gene primers within the assay. To quantify the absolute abundance of each unique TCRbeta CDR3 rearrangement, sequence reads were collapsed and filtered. For each sample, productive Simpson clonality was calculated by taking the square root of Simpson's diversity index across productive rearrangements. TCRdb mirrors the immuneACCESS table, restricted to in-frame sequences. Some clones are absent from its copies; in checked studies, under half trace to an unresolved V gene, and the reason for the others is unknown. Clone size and V and J calls were adopted from that table, with D and trimming inferred from the DNA. This sample comprises roughly 400,000 clones, around 87% of them detected only once. The ten largest clones take up about 2% of the sample.

One collaborating source in Seattle enrolled patients while the patients were actively infected and followed the patients over time throughout the course of disease. The collaborating institutions used their own protocols to collect whole blood in K2EDTA tubes. Collaborator samples were shipped for TCRbeta analysis as frozen whole blood, isolated PBMCs, or DNA extracted from either sample type. Material: peripheral blood. This receptor was obtained from a woman aged 60-75 years with COVID-19, enrolled during active disease.

The sequenced DNA: TGCGCCAGCAGCGCAGGGCCGGCGAACACTGAAGCTTTCTTT. Its protein reads: CASSAGPANTEAFF. The chain uses TRBV5-1 and TRBJ1-1; the D gene is perhaps TRBD1, on 5 matching bases. The germline V gene supplies CDR1 SGHRS and CDR2 YFSETQ. The CDR3 runs 14 residues from the cysteine to the phenylalanine. Just the 42-base CDR3 DNA is kept, in frame starting at base 1. Trimming costs V 4 bases and J 1 base, and their ends lie 11 bases apart.